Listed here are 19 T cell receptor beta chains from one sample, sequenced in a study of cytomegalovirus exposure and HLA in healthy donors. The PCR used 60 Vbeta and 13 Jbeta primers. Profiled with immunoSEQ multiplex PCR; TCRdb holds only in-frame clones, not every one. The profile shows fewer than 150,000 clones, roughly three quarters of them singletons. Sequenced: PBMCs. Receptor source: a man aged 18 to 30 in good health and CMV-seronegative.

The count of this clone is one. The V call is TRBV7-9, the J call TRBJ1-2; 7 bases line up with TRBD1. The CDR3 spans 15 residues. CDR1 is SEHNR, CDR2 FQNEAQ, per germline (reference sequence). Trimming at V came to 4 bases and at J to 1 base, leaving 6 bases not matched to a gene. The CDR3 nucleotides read TGTGCCAGCAGCTCCAGGGACAGCCTTAACTATGGCTACACCTTC. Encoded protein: CASSSRDSLNYGYTF.

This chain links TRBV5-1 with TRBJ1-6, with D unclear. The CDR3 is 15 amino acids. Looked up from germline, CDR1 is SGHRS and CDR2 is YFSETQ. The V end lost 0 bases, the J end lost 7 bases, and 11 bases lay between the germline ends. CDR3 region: CASSLDRASNSPLHF. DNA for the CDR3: TGCGCCAGCAGCTTGGATAGAGCCTCGAATTCACCCCTCCACTTT.

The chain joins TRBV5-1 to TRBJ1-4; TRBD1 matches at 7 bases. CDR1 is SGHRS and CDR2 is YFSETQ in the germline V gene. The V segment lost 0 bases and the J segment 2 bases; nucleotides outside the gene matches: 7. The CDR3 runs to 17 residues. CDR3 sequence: CASSLGGGLGTNEKLFF. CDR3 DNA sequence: TGCGCCAGCAGCTTGGGAGGGGGCCTAGGGACTAATGAAAAACTGTTTTTT.

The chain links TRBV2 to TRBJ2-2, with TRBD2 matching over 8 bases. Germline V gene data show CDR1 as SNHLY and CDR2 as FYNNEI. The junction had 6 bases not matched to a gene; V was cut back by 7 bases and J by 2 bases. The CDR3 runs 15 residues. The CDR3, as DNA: TGTGCCAGCACCCTACTAGCGGTTAACACCGGGGAGCTGTTTTTT. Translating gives CASTLLAVNTGELFF. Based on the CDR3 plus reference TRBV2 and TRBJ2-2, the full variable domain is EPEVTQTPSHQVTQMGQEVILRCVPISNHLYFYWYRQILGQKVEFLVSFYNNEISEKSEIFDDQFSVERPDGSNFTLKIRSTKLEDSAMYFCASTLLAVNTGELFFGEGSRLTVL.

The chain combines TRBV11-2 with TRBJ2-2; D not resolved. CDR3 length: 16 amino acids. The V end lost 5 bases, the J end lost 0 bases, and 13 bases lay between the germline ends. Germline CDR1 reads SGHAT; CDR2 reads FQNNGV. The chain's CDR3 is CASSPVAAANTGELFF. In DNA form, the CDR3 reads TGTGCCAGCAGCCCGGTAGCCGCCGCGAACACCGGGGAGCTGTTTTTT.

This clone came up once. CDR3 in DNA: TGCAGTGCTGGGCGGGAGGGCCGAAGCGAGCAGTACTTC. Translation gives CSAGREGRSEQYF. The chain links TRBV29-1 to TRBJ2-5; 9 bases fit TRBD2. The tail of the sequence fits TRBJ2-7 better, so the J call may be wrong. Per germline, CDR1 SQVTM and CDR2 ANQGSEA. The CDR3 length is 13 residues.

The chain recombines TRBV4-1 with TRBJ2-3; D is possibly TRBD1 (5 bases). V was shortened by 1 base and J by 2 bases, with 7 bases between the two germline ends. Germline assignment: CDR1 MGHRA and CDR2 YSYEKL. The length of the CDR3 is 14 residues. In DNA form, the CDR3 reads TGCGCCAGCAGCCAAGGACAGCTCACAGATACGCAGTATTTT. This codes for CASSQGQLTDTQYF.

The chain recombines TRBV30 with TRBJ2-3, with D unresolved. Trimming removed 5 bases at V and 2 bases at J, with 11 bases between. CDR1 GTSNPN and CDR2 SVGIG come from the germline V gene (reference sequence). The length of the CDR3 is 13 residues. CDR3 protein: CAWLSESTDTQYF. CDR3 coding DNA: TGTGCCTGGCTTTCTGAGTCCACAGATACGCAGTATTTT.

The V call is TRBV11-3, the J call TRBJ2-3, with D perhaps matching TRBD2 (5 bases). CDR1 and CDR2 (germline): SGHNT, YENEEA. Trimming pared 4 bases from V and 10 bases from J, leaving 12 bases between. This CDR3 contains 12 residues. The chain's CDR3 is CASSWGEGAQYF. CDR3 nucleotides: TGTGCCAGCAGCTGGGGAGAGGGAGCGCAGTATTTT.

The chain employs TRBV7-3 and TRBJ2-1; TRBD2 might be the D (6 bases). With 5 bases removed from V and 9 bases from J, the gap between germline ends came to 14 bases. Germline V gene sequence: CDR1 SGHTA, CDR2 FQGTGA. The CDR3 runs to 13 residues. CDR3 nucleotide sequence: TGTGCCAGCAGCCGGACTAAGGAGAGTGAGCAGTTCTTC. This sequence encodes CASSRTKESEQFF.

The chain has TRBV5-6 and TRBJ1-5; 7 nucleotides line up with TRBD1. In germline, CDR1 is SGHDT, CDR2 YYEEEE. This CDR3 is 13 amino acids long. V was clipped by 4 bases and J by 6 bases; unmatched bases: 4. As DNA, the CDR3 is TGTGCCAGCAGCCAGCAGGGGGTTCAGCCCCAGCATTTT. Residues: CASSQQGVQPQHF.

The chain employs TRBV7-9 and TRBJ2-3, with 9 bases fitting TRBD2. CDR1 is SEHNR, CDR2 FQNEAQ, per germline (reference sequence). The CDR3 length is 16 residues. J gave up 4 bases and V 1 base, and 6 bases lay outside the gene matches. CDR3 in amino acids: CASSLEPSGVPDTQYF. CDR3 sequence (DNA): TGTGCCAGCAGCTTAGAGCCTAGCGGGGTCCCAGATACGCAGTATTTT.

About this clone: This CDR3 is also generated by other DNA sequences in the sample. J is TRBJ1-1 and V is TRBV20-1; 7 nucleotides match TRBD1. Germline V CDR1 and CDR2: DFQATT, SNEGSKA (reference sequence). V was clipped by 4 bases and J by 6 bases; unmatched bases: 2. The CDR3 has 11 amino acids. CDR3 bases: TGCAGTGCTAAACAGGGGCCTGAAGCTTTCTTT. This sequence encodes CSAKQGPEAFF.

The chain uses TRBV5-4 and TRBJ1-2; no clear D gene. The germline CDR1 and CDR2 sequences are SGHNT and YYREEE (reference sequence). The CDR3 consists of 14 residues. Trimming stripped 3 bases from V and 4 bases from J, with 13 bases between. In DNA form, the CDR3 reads TGTGCCAGCAGCTCGGAACAGATAGTCTATGGCTACACCTTC. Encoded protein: CASSSEQIVYGYTF.

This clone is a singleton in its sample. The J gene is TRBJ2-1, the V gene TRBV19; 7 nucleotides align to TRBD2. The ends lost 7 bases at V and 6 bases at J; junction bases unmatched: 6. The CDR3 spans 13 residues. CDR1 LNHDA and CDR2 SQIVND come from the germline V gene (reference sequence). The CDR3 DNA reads TGTGCCAGTACCGTTGGCGGGGGCAATGAGCAGTTCTTC. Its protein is CASTVGGGNEQFF.

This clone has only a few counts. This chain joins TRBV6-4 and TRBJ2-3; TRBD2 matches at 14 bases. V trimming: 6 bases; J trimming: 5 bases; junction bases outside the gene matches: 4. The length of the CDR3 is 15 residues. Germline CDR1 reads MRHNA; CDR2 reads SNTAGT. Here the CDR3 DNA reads TGTGCCAGCAGCCCCGGGACTAGCGGGGGAGATACGCAGTATTTT. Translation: CASSPGTSGGDTQYF.

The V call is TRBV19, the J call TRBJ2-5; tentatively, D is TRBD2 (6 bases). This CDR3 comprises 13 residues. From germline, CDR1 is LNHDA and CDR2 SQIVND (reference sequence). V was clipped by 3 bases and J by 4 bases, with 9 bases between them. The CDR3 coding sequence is TGTGCCAGTAGTATCGAGGGAGGAGAGACCCAGTACTTC. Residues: CASSIEGGETQYF.

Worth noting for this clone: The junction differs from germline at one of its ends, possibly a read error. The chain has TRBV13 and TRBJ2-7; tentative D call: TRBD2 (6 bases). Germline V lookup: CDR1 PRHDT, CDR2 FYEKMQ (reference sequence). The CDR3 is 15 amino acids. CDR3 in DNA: TGTACCAGCAGCTCCAGAGGGACTTCTTCCTACGAGCAGTACTTC. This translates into CTSSSRGTSSYEQYF.

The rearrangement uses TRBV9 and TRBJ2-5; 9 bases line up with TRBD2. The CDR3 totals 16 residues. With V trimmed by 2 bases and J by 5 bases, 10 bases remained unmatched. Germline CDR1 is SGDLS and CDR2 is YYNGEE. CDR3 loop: CASSVGLAQVRETQYF. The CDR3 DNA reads TGTGCCAGCAGCGTCGGACTAGCGCAGGTTCGGGAGACCCAGTACTTC.